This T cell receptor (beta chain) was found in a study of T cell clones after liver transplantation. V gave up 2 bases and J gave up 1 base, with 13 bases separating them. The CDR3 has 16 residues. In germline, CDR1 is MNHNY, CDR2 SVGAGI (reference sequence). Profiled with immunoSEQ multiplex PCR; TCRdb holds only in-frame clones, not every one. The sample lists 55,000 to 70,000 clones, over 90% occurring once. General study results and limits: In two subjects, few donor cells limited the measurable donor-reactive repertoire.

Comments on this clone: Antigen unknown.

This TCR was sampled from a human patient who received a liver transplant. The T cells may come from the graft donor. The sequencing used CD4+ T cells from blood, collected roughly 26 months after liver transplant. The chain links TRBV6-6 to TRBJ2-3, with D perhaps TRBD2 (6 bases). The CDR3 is CASSYRSGGGTDTQYF. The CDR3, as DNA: TGTGCCAGCAGTTACAGGTCTGGCGGGGGCACAGATACGCAGTATTTT.